The entry below gives a single TCR beta chain sequence along with its context. As yet, its antigen is unknown. Amplification of TCR beta CDR3 regions was performed using RNA transcripts as template. First-round RT-PCR of the TCR CDR3 relied on the HTBI primer set. TCRdb recomputed calls from the multiplex PCR reads with MiXCR, one row per CDR3 protein. The table includes around 380,000 distinct CDR3 sequences, around an eighth detected once. These data originate in a study of T cells in Graves' hyperthyroidism and ophthalmopathy. Study information: Specimen type is peripheral blood, collected at initial diagnosis prior to any treatment.

Not enrolled were patients with uncontrolled infection, other autoimmune disease, pregnancy or lactation. Ahead of any ophthalmopathy symptoms, the blood sample was obtained at the first diagnosis of hyperthyroidism. The V and J ends lost 4 bases and 6 bases, in that order; junction bases with no gene match: 11. CDR3 size: 16 residues. The germline V gene has CDR1 DFQATT and CDR2 SNEGSKA (reference sequence). Overall study findings and caveats: Peripheral blood also featured most of the thyroid clonotypes expanded above 0.001.

Sequences were obtained from blood. The clonotype originates from a man aged 25 to 45 with Graves' hyperthyroidism that later progressed to Graves' ophthalmopathy. The J gene is TRBJ2-7, the V gene TRBV20-1; 14 nucleotides line up with TRBD2. This CDR3 is CSATPTSGGARGEQYF. CDR3 in DNA: TGCAGTGCTACCCCGACTAGCGGGGGGGCTAGGGGCGAGCAGTACTTC.